This T cell receptor (beta chain) originates from a study of identical twins. In germline, CDR1 is MNHEY, CDR2 SMNVEV (reference sequence). V was shortened by 6 bases and J by 6 bases, with 14 bases between the two germline ends. The CDR3 consists of 13 residues. Donors were all healthy Caucasians. Findings and caveats of the study: Model-predicted out-of-frame TCR alpha sharing fell below observed values in monozygotic twins.

Of note for this clonotype: Its antigen is unknown.

A universal primer site was incorporated via template switching, and the cDNA contained unique molecular identifiers. TCRdb reprocessed the 5' RACE reads with MiXCR, giving one entry per CDR3 protein. Of 200,000 to 250,000 distinct CDR3 sequences listed, approximately 8% were seen once; the top ten hold under 6%. The sample was also reused in another study, on yellow fever vaccine responses in identical twins.

The sample consisted of CD8+ T cells sorted from blood. The J gene is TRBJ1-2, the V gene TRBV27; TRBD1 is a possible D gene (6 bases). This TCR was recovered from a woman aged 18-29 years in good health. The CDR3 protein is CASRIGGAHGYTF. CDR3 DNA: TGTGCCAGCAGGATAGGGGGGGCCCATGGCTACACCTTC.